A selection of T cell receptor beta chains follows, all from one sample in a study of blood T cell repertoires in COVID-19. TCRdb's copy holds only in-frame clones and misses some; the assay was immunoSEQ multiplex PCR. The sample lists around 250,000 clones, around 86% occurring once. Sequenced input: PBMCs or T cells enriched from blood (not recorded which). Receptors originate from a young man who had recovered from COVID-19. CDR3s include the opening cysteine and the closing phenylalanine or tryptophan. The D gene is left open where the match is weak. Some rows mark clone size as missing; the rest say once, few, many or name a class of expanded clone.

TGTGCCAGCAGCCAAGATGGACTAGCGGGGGTCAATGAGCAGTTCTTC	CASSQDGLAGVNEQFF	TRBJ2-1	TRBV4-2	TRBD2	-
TGTGCCAGCAGCTCGGACAGGGGCGGTAAGCAGTACTTC	CASSSDRGGKQYF	TRBJ2-7	TRBV11-3	TRBD1	-
TGTGCCAGCAGCTTAAGGGGGCCCTCCTACGAGCAGTACTTC	CASSLRGPSYEQYF	TRBJ2-7	TRBV7-8	TRBD1	-
TGTGCTAGTGGCCCGGGGGGAACTGGGGCCAACGTCCTGACTTTC	CASGPGGTGANVLTF	TRBJ2-6	TRBV12-5	TRBD2	-
TGTGCCAGCTCACAAGAGCAGGGGGCGCGGGGTCAGCCCCAGCATTTT	CASSQEQGARGQPQHF	TRBJ1-5	TRBV18	TRBD1	-
TGCGCCAGCAGCCTAAACGGACAGGGGGGAAACACCATATATTTT	CASSLNGQGGNTIYF	TRBJ1-3	TRBV4-1	TRBD1	-
TGTGCCAGCAGCTCAGGACAGGGAACAACTGAAGCTTTCTTT	CASSSGQGTTEAFF	TRBJ1-1	TRBV5-6	TRBD1	-
TGTGCCTGGAGCCTCAGGGGAAACTATGGCTACACCTTC	CAWSLRGNYGYTF	TRBJ1-2	TRBV30	-	-
TGTGCCAGCAGTCCGGCGGCCCGGAGGAACGACAATGAGCAGTTCTTC	CASSPAARRNDNEQFF	TRBJ2-1	TRBV7-9	-	few
TGTGCCAGCAGCCAAAGGGGGCACTATGGCTACACCTTC	CASSQRGHYGYTF	TRBJ1-2	TRBV7-9	TRBD1	-
TGTGCCAGCTCCCGGGACAGGGGCAATCAGCCCCAGCATTTT	CASSRDRGNQPQHF	TRBJ1-5	TRBV9	TRBD1	once
TGCAGCGTCACCGGGACTAACAGCTTCGATGAGCAGTTCTTC	CSVTGTNSFDEQFF	TRBJ2-1	TRBV29-1	TRBD2	-
TGTGCCAGTAGTACGACAGGAGATAGCAATCAGCCCCAGCATTTT	CASSTTGDSNQPQHF	TRBJ1-5	TRBV19	-	-
TGTGCCAGCAGCCGGGGCGAAAAGACCCAGTACTTC	CASSRGEKTQYF	TRBJ2-5	TRBV3-1/TRBV3-2	-	few
TGCAGCGTTTCGACCGGGACAGAGTATGGCTACACCTTC	CSVSTGTEYGYTF	TRBJ1-2	TRBV29-1	TRBD1	-
TGTGCCTGGAGTGTCGGCGGTGAAGCTTTCTTT	CAWSVGGEAFF	TRBJ1-1	TRBV30	-	-
TGTGCCAGCAGCGTAGGACAGGCCACCGAGCAGTTCTTC	CASSVGQATEQFF	TRBJ2-1	TRBV9	-	-
TGTGCCTGGAGTGTAAACACAAACACTGAAGCTTTCTTT	CAWSVNTNTEAFF	TRBJ1-1	TRBV30	-	-
TGTGCCAGCAGCTTAGGGGCGGGGTCCTACAATGAGCAGTTCTTC	CASSLGAGSYNEQFF	TRBJ2-1	TRBV11-3	-	-
TGTGCCAGCAGTTTATTAGGGGGCAGATATAGCAATCAGCCCCAGCATTTT	CASSLLGGRYSNQPQHF	TRBJ1-5	TRBV27	TRBD1	-
TGTGCCAGTAGTATCGGGACTAGAGTTCCCGGGGAGCTGTTTTTT	CASSIGTRVPGELFF	TRBJ2-2	TRBV19	TRBD2	-
TGTGCCAGCAACCGCCGGGACAGCAAAGAGACCCAGTACTTC	CASNRRDSKETQYF	TRBJ2-5	TRBV25-1	TRBD1	-
TGCAGCGTTTCCGCAGGGGGCTATGGCTACACCTTC	CSVSAGGYGYTF	TRBJ1-2	TRBV29-1	TRBD1	few
TGTGCCAGCAGCCCTCAGGGGGGATCCTACAATGAGCAGTTCTTC	CASSPQGGSYNEQFF	TRBJ2-1	TRBV3-1/TRBV3-2	-	-
TGTGCCAGCAGCTTGTATAGCTCTGGGGCCAACGTCCTGACTTTC	CASSLYSSGANVLTF	TRBJ2-6	TRBV5-4	-	-
TGTGCCAGCAGCCAAGGATCTAGCGGGGGGGACCCTGGAGAGACCCAGTACTTC	CASSQGSSGGDPGETQYF	TRBJ2-5	TRBV4-2	TRBD2	-
TGTGCCAGCAGTGACAGGGCCTCAACTCTCTACGAGCAGTACTTC	CASSDRASTLYEQYF	TRBJ2-7	TRBV5-4	TRBD1	-
TGTGCCAGTAGTCCCCTCGGGACAGTTAACTATGGCTACACCTTC	CASSPLGTVNYGYTF	TRBJ1-2	TRBV19	TRBD1	-
TGTGCCAGTAGTGGCTGGACAGGGGGCATTGAAGATACGCAGTATTTT	CASSGWTGGIEDTQYF	TRBJ2-3	TRBV19	TRBD1	-
TGCAGCGTCCTTCTCGCGGGAGTTAGGACCGGGGAGCTGTTTTTT	CSVLLAGVRTGELFF	TRBJ2-2	TRBV29-1	TRBD2	-
TGTGCCAGCAGCCCGGGATTCAGCACAGATACGCAGTATTTT	CASSPGFSTDTQYF	TRBJ2-3	TRBV7-2	-	-
TGTGCCAGCAGTTCCAGCGGGGTCCCCTATGAGCAGTTCTTC	CASSSSGVPYEQFF	TRBJ2-1	TRBV25-1	TRBD2	-
TGTGCCAGCAGTGAGAGTTCCGGGACAGGAGAGCAGTTCTTC	CASSESSGTGEQFF	TRBJ2-1	TRBV6-1	TRBD1	-
TGTGCCAGCAGCCAAGTAAGTATTCCTCGGAGCAATCAGCCCCAGCATTTT	CASSQVSIPRSNQPQHF	TRBJ1-5	TRBV14	-	once
TGTGCCAGCAGCCTCCGACAGGGGGGAGAGACCGGGGAGCTGTTTTTT	CASSLRQGGETGELFF	TRBJ2-2	TRBV9	TRBD1	-
TGCGCCAGCAGCTTGGGACAGGGAGGATCCTACAATGAGCAGTTCTTC	CASSLGQGGSYNEQFF	TRBJ2-1	TRBV5-1	-	-
TGTGCCAGCAGCTCCCTCCCTCTCGAGTCTCCCACAGATACGCAGTATTTT	CASSSLPLESPTDTQYF	TRBJ2-3	TRBV11-2	-	-
TGTGCCAGCAGCCCAAAGCATGTGGGACAGGCCCGCAATGAGCAGTTCTTC	CASSPKHVGQARNEQFF	TRBJ2-1	TRBV3-1/TRBV3-2	TRBD1	once